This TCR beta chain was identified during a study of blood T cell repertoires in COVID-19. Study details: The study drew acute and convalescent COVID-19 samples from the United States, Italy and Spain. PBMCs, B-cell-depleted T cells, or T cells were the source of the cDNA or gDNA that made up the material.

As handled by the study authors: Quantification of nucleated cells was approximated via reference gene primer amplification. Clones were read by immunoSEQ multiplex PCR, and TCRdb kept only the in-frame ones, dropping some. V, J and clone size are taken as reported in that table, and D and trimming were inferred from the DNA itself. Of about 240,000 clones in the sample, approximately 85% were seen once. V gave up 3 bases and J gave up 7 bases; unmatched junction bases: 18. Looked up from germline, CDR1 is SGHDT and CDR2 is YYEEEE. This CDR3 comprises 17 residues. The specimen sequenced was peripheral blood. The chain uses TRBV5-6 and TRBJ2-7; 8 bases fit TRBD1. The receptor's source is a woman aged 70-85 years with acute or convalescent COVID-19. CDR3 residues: CASSSMIGQGAYFEQYF. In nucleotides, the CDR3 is TGTGCCAGCAGCTCAATGATCGGACAGGGAGCGTACTTTGAGCAGTACTTC.